This T cell receptor (beta chain) came from a study of T cell responses to AZD1222 COVID-19 vaccine. Findings of the study overall: White British donors predominated, females outnumbered males, and clonal diversity was possibly underestimated. Spike-specific TCR breadth and depth were elevated following two AZD1222 doses. Distributed over spike, vaccine-associated CD4 TCRs predominated at 160-218 and 743-854. It was only a handful of AZD1222 recipients who were seropositive at baseline.

Concerning this clone: Its antigen is unknown.

The data were produced by immunoSEQ multiplex PCR, yet TCRdb's version contains in-frame clones alone and is incomplete. The sample yields about 130,000 clones, around 84% seen once. The source material was peripheral blood, sampled on day 0 of AZD1222 vaccination. This TCR was recovered from an adult in good health.

CDR3 sequence: CASSPRRANVLTF. In DNA form, the CDR3 reads TGTGCCAGCAGCCCGAGGCGGGCCAACGTCCTGACTTTC. The chain couples TRBV11-2 to TRBJ2-6; D call uncertain. Germline CDR1 reads SGHAT; CDR2 reads FQNNGV. V dropped 5 bases and J dropped 5 bases, with 7 bases sitting between them. The CDR3 loop spans 13 amino acids.